The 5 T cell receptor beta chains below were found in one sample sequenced in a study of cytomegalovirus exposure and HLA in healthy donors. A multiplex PCR was run with 60 Vbeta primers and 13 Jbeta primers. The method was immunoSEQ multiplex PCR; TCRdb's version includes in-frame clones alone and lacks a portion of them. Here the sample spans 72,000 or so clones, around 74% being singletons. Sequencing was performed on PBMCs. Every receptor here comes from a woman aged 25 to 39 in good health and CMV-seropositive.

The V gene is TRBV4-2, the J gene TRBJ2-1, with D possibly TRBD1 on 6 matching bases. The V gene's germline CDR1 is LGHNA and CDR2 YNFKEQ. V was cut by 4 bases and J by 5 bases, with 12 bases left in between. The CDR3 is 14 amino acids. CDR3 protein: CASSLEDRDNEQFF. CDR3 nucleotide sequence: TGTGCCAGCAGCCTAGAGGACAGAGACAATGAGCAGTTCTTC.

This chain connects TRBV19 to TRBJ2-2, with a possible D match to TRBD1 (6 bases). Germline V gives CDR1 LNHDA, CDR2 SQIVND (reference sequence). The CDR3 has 15 amino acids. Trimming shortened V by 4 bases and J by 4 bases, and 13 bases separated the two germline ends. The CDR3 region has the DNA TGTGCCAGTAGTAGCCCGGGACAACTCACCGGGGAGCTGTTTTTT. Translation gives CASSSPGQLTGELFF.

This clone was observed a single time. The V and J genes are TRBV28 and TRBJ2-7; tentative D call: TRBD2 (6 bases). This CDR3 is built from 14 residues. The V end was cut by 5 bases, the J end by 3 bases, with 14 bases between. Germline lookup yields CDR1 MDHEN and CDR2 SYDVKM. CDR3 in DNA: TGTGCCAGCAGTCTACCGGGGGACTTCTACGAGCAGTACTTC. It translates to CASSLPGDFYEQYF.

The chain joins TRBV5-1 to TRBJ2-5, with a weak D call TRBD2 (5 bases). The CDR3 is 16 residues long. V lost 5 bases and J lost 2, with 19 bases in between. The germline CDR1 and CDR2 sequences are SGHRS and YFSETQ. The CDR3 protein is CASRAIGNPLQETQYF. As DNA, the CDR3 is TGCGCCAGCAGGGCAATCGGGAATCCGCTTCAAGAGACCCAGTACTTC.

This chain connects TRBV19 to TRBJ2-2; 11 bases align to TRBD2. The CDR3 covers 17 residues. Germline lookup yields CDR1 LNHDA and CDR2 SQIVND (reference sequence). Trimming cost V 8 bases and J 5 bases; bases outside gene matches: 13. In DNA, the CDR3 is TGTGCCAGTTTCGTAGCGGGAGGGCCCCAGGCGACCGGGGAGCTGTTTTTT. This codes for CASFVAGGPQATGELFF.